This T cell receptor beta chain was captured by sequencing in a study of blood T cell repertoires in COVID-19. Study as a whole: The samples span acute and convalescent COVID-19 from the United States, Italy and Spain. In each case, the material was cDNA or gDNA derived from T cells, B-cell-depleted T cells, or PBMCs.

Participants' reported clinical history set cohort assignment. The table came from immunoSEQ multiplex PCR; TCRdb's copy has only in-frame clones and leaves some out. The sample includes about 280,000 clones, about 85% of them seen just once. The ends lost 3 bases at V and 5 bases at J; junction bases unmatched: 5. Per germline, CDR1 LNHDA and CDR2 SQIVND (reference sequence). This CDR3 comprises 15 residues. The receptor comes from a woman between 45 and 60 years old who had recovered from COVID-19. Input material: PBMCs or T cells enriched from blood (not recorded which). The chain couples TRBV19 to TRBJ2-1; 9 bases are shared with TRBD2. In nucleotides, the CDR3 is TGTGCCAGTAGTATCCGGCGGGGGGGGAACAATGAGCAGTTCTTC. This codes for CASSIRRGGNNEQFF.